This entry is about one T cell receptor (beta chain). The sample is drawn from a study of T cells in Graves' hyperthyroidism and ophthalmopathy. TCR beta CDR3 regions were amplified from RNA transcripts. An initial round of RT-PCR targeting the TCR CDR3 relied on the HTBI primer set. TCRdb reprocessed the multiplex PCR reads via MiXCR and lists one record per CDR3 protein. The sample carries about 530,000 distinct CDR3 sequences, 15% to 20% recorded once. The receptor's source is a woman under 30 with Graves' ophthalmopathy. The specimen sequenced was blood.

The chain's CDR3 is CSARGIAGLSYEQYF. In DNA form, the CDR3 reads TGCAGTGCTAGAGGGATAGCGGGTCTCTCCTACGAGCAGTACTTC. The V and J genes are TRBV20-1 and TRBJ2-7; 7 nucleotides align to TRBD2. The CDR3 is 15 residues long. V lost 1 base and J lost 0; bases outside the gene matches: 6. Per the germline V gene, CDR1 is DFQATT and CDR2 is SNEGSKA (reference sequence).